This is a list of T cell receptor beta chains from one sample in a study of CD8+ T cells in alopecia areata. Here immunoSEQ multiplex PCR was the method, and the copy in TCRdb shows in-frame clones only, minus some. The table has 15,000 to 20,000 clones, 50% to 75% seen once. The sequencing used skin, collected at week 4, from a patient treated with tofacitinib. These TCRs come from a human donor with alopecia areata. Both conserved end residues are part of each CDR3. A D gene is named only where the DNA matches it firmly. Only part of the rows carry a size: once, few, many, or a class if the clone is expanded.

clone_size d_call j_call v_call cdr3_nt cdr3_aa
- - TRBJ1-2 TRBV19 TGTGCCAGTAGTATGTTCGCCGACAGGCGGGGCTATGGCTACACCTTC CASSMFADRRGYGYTF
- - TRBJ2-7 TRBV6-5 TGTGCCAGCAGTTACTCACAGAACTCCTACGAGCAGTACTTC CASSYSQNSYEQYF
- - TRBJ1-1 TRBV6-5 TGTGCCAGCGGACGCTCGGGTGACACTGAAGCTTTCTTT CASGRSGDTEAFF
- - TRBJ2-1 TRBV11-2 TGTGCCAGCAGCCTCCGTTTGGGGGGCACAGGCAATGAGCAGTTCTTC CASSLRLGGTGNEQFF
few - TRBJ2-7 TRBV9 TGTGCCAGCAGCGTAGGAGGGAGACCCTACGAGCAGTACTTC CASSVGGRPYEQYF
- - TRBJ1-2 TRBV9 TGTGCCAGCAGCCAGACCGGGTATGGCTACACCTTC CASSQTGYGYTF
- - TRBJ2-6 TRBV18 TGTGCCAGCTCACCAAGTCCACAGGGTTCGGAGGTTGGGGCCAACGTCCTGACTTTC CASSPSPQGSEVGANVLTF
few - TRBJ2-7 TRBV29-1 TGCAGCGTTGAAGATAGGGCCGGGACAAACTCCTACGAGCAGTACTTC CSVEDRAGTNSYEQYF
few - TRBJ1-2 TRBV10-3 TGTGCCATCAATGAAAGAGGGGAGGTCTATGGCTACACCTTC CAINERGEVYGYTF
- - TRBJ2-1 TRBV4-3 TGCGCCAGCAGCCTTAGGGCGGGGAGCTCCTACAATGAGCAGTTCTTC CASSLRAGSSYNEQFF
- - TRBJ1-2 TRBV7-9 TGTGCCAGCAGCTTAGGAGTAGATGGCTACACCTTC CASSLGVDGYTF
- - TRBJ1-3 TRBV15 TGTGCCACCAGCAGAGGGGGCTTGCCGCTCTCTGGAAACACCATATATTTT CATSRGGLPLSGNTIYF
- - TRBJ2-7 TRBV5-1 TGCGCCAGCAGTCGGGAATACGAGCAGTACTTC CASSREYEQYF
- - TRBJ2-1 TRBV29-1 TGCAGCGTTGTACTCAGGGGGCGGGGGTTATCCTACAATGAGCAGTTCTTC CSVVLRGRGLSYNEQFF
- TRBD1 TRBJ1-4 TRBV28 TGTGCCAGCACCCTGGACAGGAAAAATGAAAAACTGTTTTTT CASTLDRKNEKLFF
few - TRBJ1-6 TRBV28 TGTGCCAGCAGTCCCATTAAGGGCACAGGAACTGGTTCACCCCTCCACTTT CASSPIKGTGTGSPLHF
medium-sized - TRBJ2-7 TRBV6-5 TGTGCCAGCACATACACAGCGAGCTCCTACGAGCAGTACTTC CASTYTASSYEQYF
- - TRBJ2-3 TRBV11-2 TGTGCCAGCAGCTTCTTCGGGGGCCCCCCCGGTACGCAGTATTTT CASSFFGGPPGTQYF
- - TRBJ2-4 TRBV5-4 TGTGCCAGCAGCTTGGCCAACGAGGTTCAGTACTTC CASSLANEVQYF
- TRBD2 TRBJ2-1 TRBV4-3 TGCGCCAGCAGTCGTTTCACGAGCGCCGGACGAACTAGCGGGGGGGCCCGGGAGCAGTTCTTC CASSRFTSAGRTSGGAREQFF
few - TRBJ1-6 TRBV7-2 TGTGCCAGCAGCTTTATGGGGGAACCCTCACCCCTCCACTTT CASSFMGEPSPLHF
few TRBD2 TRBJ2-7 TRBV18 TGTGCCAGCCGCGGGGGCTCCTACGAGCAGTACTTC CASRGGSYEQYF
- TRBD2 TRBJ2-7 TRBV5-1 TGCGCCAGCAGCCCGAGCGGGGGAGCCTACGAGCAGTACTTC CASSPSGGAYEQYF
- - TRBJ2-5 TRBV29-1 TGCAGCGTTGATGGGGGAGAAGAGACCCAGTACTTC CSVDGGEETQYF
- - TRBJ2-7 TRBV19 TGTGCCAGTAGTCGCACCGACTTGAGCTCCTACGAGCAGTACTTC CASSRTDLSSYEQYF
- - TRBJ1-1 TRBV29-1 TGCAGCGTTCCTGAGGGGCAACGGGGCACTGAAGCTTTCTTT CSVPEGQRGTEAFF
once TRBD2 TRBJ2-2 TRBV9 TGTGCCAGCAGCGTAGCTACGGAACTAGCGGGGGTGACCGGGGAGCTGTTTTTT CASSVATELAGVTGELFF
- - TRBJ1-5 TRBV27 TGTGCCAGCAGTAGGGGGGTTGGCCAGTCCAATCAGCCCCAGCATTTT CASSRGVGQSNQPQHF
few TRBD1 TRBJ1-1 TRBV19 TGTGCCAGTAGTATAGTGGGGACAGGGGGCGAGAACACTGAAGCTTTCTTT CASSIVGTGGENTEAFF
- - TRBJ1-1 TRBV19 TGTGCGTCTACCTACCCGGGGAACACTGAAGCTTTCTTT CASTYPGNTEAFF
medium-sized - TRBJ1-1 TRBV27 TGTGCCAGCAGTTTCAGGCGGTTGATGAACACTGAAGCTTTCTTT CASSFRRLMNTEAFF
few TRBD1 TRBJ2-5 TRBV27 TGTGCCAGCAGATCCCTCGGACAGGGTCTGTGGGGGTACCAAGAGACCCAGTACTTC CASRSLGQGLWGYQETQYF
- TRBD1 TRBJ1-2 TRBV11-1 TGTGCCAGCAGCGCCGAGGACAGGGTTACTGGCTACACCTTC CASSAEDRVTGYTF
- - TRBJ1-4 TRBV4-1 TGCGCCAGCAGCCAGTGGGGGGAGGAAAAACTGTTTTTT CASSQWGEEKLFF
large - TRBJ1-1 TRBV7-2 TGTGCCAGCAGCTTAAATGCAGGGGCGAACACTGAAGCTTTCTTT CASSLNAGANTEAFF
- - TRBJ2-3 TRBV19 TGTGCCAGCGGGGTCCGCACAGATACGCAGTATTTT CASGVRTDTQYF
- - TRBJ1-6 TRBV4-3 TGCGCCAGCAGCCAAGTCCTCATCAGGGGTCCCCAAAATTCACCCCTCCACTTT CASSQVLIRGPQNSPLHF
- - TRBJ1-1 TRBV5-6 TGTGCCAGCAGCCTGTACAGGGCTAACATGAACACTGAAGCTTTCTTT CASSLYRANMNTEAFF
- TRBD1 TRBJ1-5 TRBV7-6 TGTGCCAGCAGCTCCGGACAGGGGGAAGGTGGAAATCAGCCCCAGCATTTT CASSSGQGEGGNQPQHF
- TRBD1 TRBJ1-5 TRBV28 TGTGCCAGCAGCCCTGCGAGGGGGCCGGCGGATAAGCCCCAGCATTTT CASSPARGPADKPQHF
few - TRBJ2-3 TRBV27 TGTGCCAGCAGTTTAGACGGCCGGAGCACAGATACGCAGTATTTT CASSLDGRSTDTQYF
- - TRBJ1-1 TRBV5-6 TGTGCCAGCAGCCGACCAATGGATATAAGGAACACTGAAGCTTTCTTT CASSRPMDIRNTEAFF
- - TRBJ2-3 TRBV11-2 TGTGCCAGCAGCTTAAGATTGCAATGGTTGTCGGATACGCAGTATTTT CASSLRLQWLSDTQYF
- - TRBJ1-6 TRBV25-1 TGTGCCAGCAGTGTCGGGCAGCTCGGGTCACCCCTCCACTTT CASSVGQLGSPLHF
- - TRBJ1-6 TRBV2 TGTGCCAGCAGGGGAGGCTCCTATAATTCACCCCTCCACTTT CASRGGSYNSPLHF
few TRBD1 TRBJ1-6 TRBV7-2 TGTGCCAGCAGCAACCGGGACAGGGGGGCACCCCTCCACTTT CASSNRDRGAPLHF
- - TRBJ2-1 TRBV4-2 TGTGCCAGCAGCCAAGCTGGAACGGGGGCCCACAATGAGCAGTTCTTC CASSQAGTGAHNEQFF
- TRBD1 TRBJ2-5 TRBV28 TGTGCCAGCAGTTTAGGACAGGGCGAAGAGACCCAGTACTTC CASSLGQGEETQYF
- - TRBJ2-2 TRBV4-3 TGCGCCAGCAGGGGCGTTAACACCGGGGAGCTGTTTTTT CASRGVNTGELFF
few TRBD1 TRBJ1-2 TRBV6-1 TGTGCCAGCAGTTTACAGGGGGCAAGAAGCTATGGCTACACCTTC CASSLQGARSYGYTF
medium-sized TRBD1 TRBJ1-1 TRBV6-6 TGTGCCACCCGATCCGGGACAGGGTTAACTGAAGCTTTCTTT CATRSGTGLTEAFF
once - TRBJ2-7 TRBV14 TGTGCCAGCAGCCAGATGAGGGGGGCGAGTTACGAGCAGTACTTC CASSQMRGASYEQYF
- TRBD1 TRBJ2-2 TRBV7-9 TGTGCCAGCAGCCTCGACAGGGGTGGCACCGGGGAGCTGTTTTTT CASSLDRGGTGELFF
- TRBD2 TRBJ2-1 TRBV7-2 TGTGCCAGCAGCTTTCGACTCGCGGGGGGGCGGGTGAATGAGCAGTTCTTC CASSFRLAGGRVNEQFF
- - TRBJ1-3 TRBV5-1 TGCGCCAGCAGCACGGACGGAGACTTTGGAAACACCATATATTTT CASSTDGDFGNTIYF